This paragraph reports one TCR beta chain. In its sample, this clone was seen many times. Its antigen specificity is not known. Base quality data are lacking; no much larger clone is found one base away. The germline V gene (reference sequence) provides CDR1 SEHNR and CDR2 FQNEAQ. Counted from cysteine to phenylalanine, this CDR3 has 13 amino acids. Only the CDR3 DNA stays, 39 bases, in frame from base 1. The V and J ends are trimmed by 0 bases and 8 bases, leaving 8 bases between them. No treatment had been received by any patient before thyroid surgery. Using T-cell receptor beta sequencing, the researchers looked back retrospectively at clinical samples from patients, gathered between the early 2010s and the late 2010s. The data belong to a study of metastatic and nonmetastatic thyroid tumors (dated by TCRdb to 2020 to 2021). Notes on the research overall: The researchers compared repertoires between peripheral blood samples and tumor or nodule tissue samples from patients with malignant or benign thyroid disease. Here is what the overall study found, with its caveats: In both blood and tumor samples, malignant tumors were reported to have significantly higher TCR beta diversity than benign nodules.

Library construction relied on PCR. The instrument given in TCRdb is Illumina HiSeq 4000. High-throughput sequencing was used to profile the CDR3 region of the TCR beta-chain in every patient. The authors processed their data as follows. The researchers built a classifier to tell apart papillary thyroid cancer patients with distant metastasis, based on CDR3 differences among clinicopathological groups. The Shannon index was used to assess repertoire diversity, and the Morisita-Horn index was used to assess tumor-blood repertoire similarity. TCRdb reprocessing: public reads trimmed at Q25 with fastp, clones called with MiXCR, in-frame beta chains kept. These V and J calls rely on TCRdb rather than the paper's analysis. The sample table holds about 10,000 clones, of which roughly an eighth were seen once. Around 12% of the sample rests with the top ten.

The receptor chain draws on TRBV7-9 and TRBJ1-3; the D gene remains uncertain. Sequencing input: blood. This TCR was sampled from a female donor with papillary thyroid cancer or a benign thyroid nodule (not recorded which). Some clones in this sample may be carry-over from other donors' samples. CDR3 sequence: CASSLAGRYTIYF. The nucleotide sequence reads TGTGCCAGCAGCTTAGCGGGTCGGTACACCATATATTTT.